This section outlines one T cell receptor (beta chain) sequence together with its context. Other DNA sequences from this sample encode an identical CDR3 as well. Researchers ran the PCR with 60 Vbeta and 13 Jbeta primers. Repertoires were generated with immunoSEQ multiplex PCR, while TCRdb's copy carries only in-frame clones and drops some. The sample totals around 65,000 clones. The data are from a study of cytomegalovirus exposure and HLA in healthy donors. Study background: Tens of millions of unique TCRs from HLA-typed donors made up an early data release.

The source material was PBMCs. This receptor was taken from a boy aged 5 to 17 in good health and CMV-seronegative.

CDR3 protein: CASSQGDRVNEQYF. The DNA for the CDR3 is TGCGCCAGCAGCCAAGGGGACAGGGTTAACGAGCAGTACTTC. The rearrangement uses TRBV4-1 and TRBJ2-7, with TRBD1 matching over 9 bases. V lost 1 base and J lost 5; bases outside the gene matches: 3. The CDR3 consists of 14 residues. CDR1 is MGHRA and CDR2 is YSYEKL in the germline V gene.